A selection of T cell receptor beta chains follows, all from one sample in a study of response to subunit inactivated influenza vaccine. TCRdb ran MiXCR on the RT-PCR reads and lists one entry per CDR3 protein. The table lists over 750,000 distinct CDR3 sequences, 21% of them singletons. The sample here was PBMCs from blood, taken approximately 5 days after vaccination. Source of these receptors: a man aged 50-60 years who received an inactivated influenza vaccine. CDR3s include the opening cysteine and the closing phenylalanine or tryptophan. The D gene is left open where the match is weak. Clone size appears in some rows only: once, few, many, or a class for an expanded clone.

v_gene	abundance	j_gene	d_gene	CDR3nt	CDR3aa
TRBV6-2/TRBV6-3	few	TRBJ2-3	NA	TGTGCCAGCAGTTACTCGGACAGCCTCTCTGGCACAGATACGCAGTATTTT	CASSYSDSLSGTDTQYF
TRBV5-1	NA	TRBJ2-5	NA	TGCGCCAGCGCAACCTCACTAGCTGTCGAGACCCAGTACTTC	CASATSLAVETQYF
TRBV29-1	NA	TRBJ1-1	NA	TGCAGCGTTGCCCCGGGTATGATCACTGAAGCTTTCTTT	CSVAPGMITEAFF
TRBV4-2	NA	TRBJ2-3	TRBD2	TGTGCCAGCAGCCAAGATCGGCTAGCGGCTTATCCAGATACGCAGTATTTT	CASSQDRLAAYPDTQYF
TRBV5-1	once	TRBJ2-1	TRBD1	TGCGCCAGCAGCTTCTGGCCGGGACAGGGACTCGATGAGCAGTTCTTC	CASSFWPGQGLDEQFF
TRBV9	NA	TRBJ2-2	TRBD2	TGTGCCAGCGCCCCTGGACTAGCGGGTCGTAGAGGGGAGCTGTTTTTT	CASAPGLAGRRGELFF
TRBV6-2/TRBV6-3	once	TRBJ2-7	NA	TGTGCCAGCAGTTATTCGTCGGGACGGTTACAGTACTTC	CASSYSSGRLQYF
TRBV24-1	NA	TRBJ1-1	NA	TGTGCCACCAGGGGTACAAGGAACACTGAAGCTTTCTTT	CATRGTRNTEAFF
TRBV7-2	NA	TRBJ2-3	NA	TGTGCCAGCAGCTTGGCGAGGGTTACAGGGCGAAGCACAGATACGCAGTATTTT	CASSLARVTGRSTDTQYF
TRBV29-1	NA	TRBJ2-4	NA	TGCAGCGTTGACGGAGTAGAGGGCAAAAACATTCAGTACTTC	CSVDGVEGKNIQYF
TRBV7-9	few	TRBJ2-5	TRBD2	TGTGCCAGCAGCCAACTAGCGACCCAAGAGACCCAGTACTTC	CASSQLATQETQYF
TRBV10-3	NA	TRBJ1-4	NA	TGTGCCATCAGTGATTCCGGGACATCTAATGAAAAACTGTTTTTT	CAISDSGTSNEKLFF
TRBV18	few	TRBJ2-5	NA	TGTGCCAGCTCACCTCGCCCGGTACAAGAGACCCAGTACTTC	CASSPRPVQETQYF
TRBV2	NA	TRBJ2-7	TRBD1	TGTGCCAGCGTTGGGACAGGGGTGGGCTACGAGCAGTACTTC	CASVGTGVGYEQYF
TRBV4-2	NA	TRBJ1-4	TRBD1	TGTGCCAGCAGCCAGGACAGGGTGGGTAATGAAAAACTGTTTTTT	CASSQDRVGNEKLFF
TRBV20-1	few	TRBJ1-2	NA	TGCAGTGCTAGCCCGCCAGCTTACTATGGCTACACCTTC	CSASPPAYYGYTF
TRBV5-1	many	TRBJ2-7	NA	TGCGCCAGCAGCTCGGACAGATCCTCCTACGAGCAGTACTTC	CASSSDRSSYEQYF
TRBV11-3	many	TRBJ2-1	TRBD2	TGTGCCAGCAGCCCAGGGACTAGCGTTGAGCAGTTCTTC	CASSPGTSVEQFF
TRBV6-6	NA	TRBJ1-2	NA	TGTGCCAGCAGATGGGCGGTTGCTTATGGCTACACCTTC	CASRWAVAYGYTF
TRBV5-1	many	TRBJ2-7	NA	TGCGCCAGCAGCTTGGGGGGGGATACCTACGAGCAGTACTTC	CASSLGGDTYEQYF
TRBV2	NA	TRBJ2-3	TRBD1	TGTGCCTTCAGTTCAACCGCGGACAGGGGGCTTGTAACAGATACGCAGTATTTT	CAFSSTADRGLVTDTQYF
TRBV12-3/TRBV12-4	many	TRBJ2-7	NA	TGTGCCAGCAGTTTTTCTACTGGGGACGAGCAGTACTTC	CASSFSTGDEQYF
TRBV30	NA	TRBJ2-3	NA	TGTGCCTGGAGTGTAAGGGCAGATACGCAGTATTTT	CAWSVRADTQYF
TRBV20-1	few	TRBJ2-7	TRBD1	TGCAGTGCACGGCACAGGGGGAACTCCTACGAGCAGTACTTC	CSARHRGNSYEQYF
TRBV5-1	few	TRBJ2-7	TRBD2	TGCGCCAGCAGCTTGGCCAGCCAGCGGGGTAGCGAGCAGTACTTC	CASSLASQRGSEQYF
TRBV6-1	few	TRBJ1-6	NA	TGTGCCAGCAGACCTCGGATTAATTCACCCCTCCACTTT	CASRPRINSPLHF
TRBV7-9	few	TRBJ2-1	TRBD2	TGTGCCAGCAGCGACTGGACTAGCGGTGGTGAGCAGTTCTTC	CASSDWTSGGEQFF
TRBV7-6	NA	TRBJ2-1	NA	TGTGCCAGCAGCCCCTTGCTACTTGACAATGAGCAGTTCTTC	CASSPLLLDNEQFF
TRBV20-1	few	TRBJ1-5	NA	TGCAGTGCTAGAGACCCCGACAGGCCAAGCAATCAGCCCCAGCATTTT	CSARDPDRPSNQPQHF
TRBV14	NA	TRBJ2-7	TRBD1	TGTGCCAGCAGCTTAACAGGGGCTTGGCGTGAGCAGTACTTC	CASSLTGAWREQYF
TRBV20-1	few	TRBJ2-7	NA	TGCAGTGCTAGATACGGGAGAACCTACGAGCAGTACTTC	CSARYGRTYEQYF
TRBV5-1	few	TRBJ2-7	NA	TGCGCCAGCAGCTTGGGGCGACAGACCTACGAGCAGTACTTC	CASSLGRQTYEQYF
TRBV20-1	few	TRBJ2-1	NA	TGCAGTGCTAGAGATACTTTGGGGGAAGAGCAGTTCTTC	CSARDTLGEEQFF
TRBV12-3/TRBV12-4	NA	TRBJ1-1	NA	TGTGCCAGCAGTTTAAAGGCAGGAGACACTGAAGCTTTCTTT	CASSLKAGDTEAFF
TRBV20-1	NA	TRBJ1-2	NA	TGCAGTGCTAGAGAGCGGGGAAACTATGGCTACACCTTC	CSARERGNYGYTF
TRBV28	few	TRBJ2-5	NA	TGTGCCAGCAGTTTAATCTCAGGCAGGGTGGAAGAGACCCAGTACTTC	CASSLISGRVEETQYF
TRBV9	many	TRBJ2-7	TRBD1	TGTGCCAGCAGCCCCCGGACAGGGCTGGACGAGCAGTACTTC	CASSPRTGLDEQYF
TRBV28	few	TRBJ2-1	NA	TGTGCCAGCAGTCGCAGGGACGGTCGGAGAGAGCAGTTCTTC	CASSRRDGRREQFF
TRBV5-4	NA	TRBJ1-2	NA	TGTGCCAGCAGCTTGACCCCAGGGAGGACTAACTATGGCTACACCTTC	CASSLTPGRTNYGYTF
TRBV11-1	few	TRBJ2-3	TRBD2	TGTGCCAGCAGCCGACTAGCGGGAGGGCCCTCTTCCATAGATACGCAGTATTTT	CASSRLAGGPSSIDTQYF
TRBV4-2	few	TRBJ1-2	TRBD1	TGTGCCAGCAGCCTCCCAGAGGGGGCTGCTAACTATGGCTACACCTTC	CASSLPEGAANYGYTF
TRBV29-1	few	TRBJ1-2	TRBD1	TGCAGCGTTGAGACAGGGAACTATGGCTACACCTTC	CSVETGNYGYTF
TRBV6-1	NA	TRBJ2-2	NA	TGTGCCAGCAGCCGACCGAGAACCGGGGAGCTGTTTTTT	CASSRPRTGELFF
TRBV21-1	NA	TRBJ2-1	NA	TGTGCCAGCAGCAACCAGCGGGGGATTAAAAATGAGCAGTTCTTC	CASSNQRGIKNEQFF